Given below is one T cell receptor (beta chain) in context. The CDR3 has 17 amino acids. CDR1 is LGHNA and CDR2 is YNFKEQ in the germline V gene. The V gene lost 3 bases and the J gene lost 4 bases, with 18 bases spanning the gap. The data stem from a study of patients and donors after allogeneic stem cell transplantation. In TCRdb, the RT-PCR reads were re-called with MiXCR into one record per CDR3 protein. The sample holds approximately 210,000 distinct CDR3 sequences, more than 35% seen once. V gene TRBV4-2 combines with J gene TRBJ1-4; D possibly corresponds to TRBD1 (5 bases). The specimen was blood, either unsorted or a sorted T cell fraction (not recorded which). This TCR was recovered from a human donor who was either an allogeneic HSCT recipient or a stem cell or donor lymphocyte infusion donor (not recorded which). It is not recorded whose cells these are; they may come from a transplant donor. The chain's CDR3 is CASSQAGRAKGNEKLFF. The CDR3 nucleotides read TGTGCCAGCAGCCAGGCTGGCAGGGCCAAGGGTAATGAAAAACTGTTTTTT.